This T cell receptor (beta chain) is drawn from a study of blood T cells in healthy people across ages. Deletions cut 5 bases from V and 4 bases from J, with 27 bases between. The CDR3 totals 18 residues. Study-wide points: Changes seen in expanded clonotypes were possibly confounded by donor CMV status left unknown. The diversity estimates, figures obtained from one million T cells, were considered underestimates.

On this clonotype: Its antigen is undetermined.

A second PCR, run for roughly 7 to 12 cycles, used a sample-barcoded 5' primer plus a J-beta primer mix. MiXCR, run by TCRdb on the 5' RACE reads, gives a single entry per CDR3 protein. The sample contains 550,000 to 600,000 distinct CDR3 sequences, 45% to 55% of which appear only once. The amount of total RNA extracted per sample was at least 6 micrograms. This chain uses TRBV12-3 or TRBV12-4 with TRBJ2-7, with a possible D match to TRBD2 (6 bases). The sample was blood. The origin of this receptor is a man aged 80 or over in good health. The CDR3 bases are TGTGCCAGCAGTCCGAGCCTAGGGACTCCCGCTCTTTTATACGAGCAGTACTTC. Translated, it gives CASSPSLGTPALLYEQYF.